This T cell receptor beta chain was captured by sequencing in a study of shared clonotypes between healthy human individuals. Overall study context: In total, the donors were a couple of women and a few men aged 18 to 49.

The CDR3 sequence is 11 residues long. CDR1 SGHVS and CDR2 FQNEAQ come from the germline V gene. The V gene lost 2 bases and the J gene lost 6 bases, with 2 bases spanning the gap. How the authors handled the data: Filtering of immunoSEQ junctional sequences could not match full-length read filtering. Measured with immunoSEQ multiplex PCR; TCRdb has only the in-frame clones, and not every one. That table supplies the V and J calls and clone size; D and trimming were determined from the DNA. The sample carries 330,000 or so clones, around two thirds recorded once. General study findings and limits: The sharing of roughly 5% of naive CD4 clonotypes was seen across several donors. The study found lower generation probabilities in non-shared clonotypes than in those shared by all four donors.

On this clone: What it binds is not known.

This TCR was recovered from a man younger than 40 in good health. Sequenced: memory CD4+ T cells sorted from blood. Subset: CD45RA-negative fraction. V gene TRBV7-8 combines with J gene TRBJ2-1; no clear D. The CDR3: CASSLSNEQFF. The CDR3 DNA is TGTGCCAGCAGCTTATCCAATGAGCAGTTCTTC.